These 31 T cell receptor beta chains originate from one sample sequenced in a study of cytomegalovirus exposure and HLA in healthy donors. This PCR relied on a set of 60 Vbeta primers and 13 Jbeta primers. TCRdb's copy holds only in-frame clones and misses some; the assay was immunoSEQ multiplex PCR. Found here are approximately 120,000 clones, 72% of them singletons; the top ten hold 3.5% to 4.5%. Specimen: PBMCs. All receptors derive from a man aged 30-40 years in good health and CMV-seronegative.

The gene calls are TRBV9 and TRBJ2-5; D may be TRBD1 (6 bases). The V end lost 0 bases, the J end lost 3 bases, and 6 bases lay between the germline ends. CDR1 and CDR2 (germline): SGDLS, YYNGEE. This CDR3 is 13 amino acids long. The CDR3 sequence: CASSVGDKETQYF. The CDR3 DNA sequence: TGTGCCAGCAGCGTAGGGGACAAAGAGACCCAGTACTTC.

CDR3 in amino acids: CASSSPETVIQETQYF. The DNA for the CDR3 is TGTGCCAGCAGCTCCCCCGAGACAGTGATACAAGAGACCCAGTACTTC. This chain links TRBV7-9 with TRBJ2-5; a possible D gene is TRBD1 (5 bases). Deletions cut 4 bases from V and 2 bases from J, with 17 bases between. CDR3 size: 16 residues. Germline CDR1 and CDR2: SEHNR and FQNEAQ (reference sequence).

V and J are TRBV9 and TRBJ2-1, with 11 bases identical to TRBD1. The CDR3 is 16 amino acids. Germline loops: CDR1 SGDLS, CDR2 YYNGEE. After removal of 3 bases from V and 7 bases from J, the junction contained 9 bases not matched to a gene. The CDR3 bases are TGTGCCAGCAGCGAAGGACAGGGGGCGATCTTGAATGAGCAGTTCTTC. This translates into CASSEGQGAILNEQFF.

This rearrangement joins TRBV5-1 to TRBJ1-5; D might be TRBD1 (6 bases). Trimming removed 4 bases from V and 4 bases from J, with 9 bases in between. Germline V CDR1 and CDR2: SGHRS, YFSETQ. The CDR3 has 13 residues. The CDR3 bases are TGCGCCAGCAGCCCGGACAGTAATCAGCCCCAGCATTTT. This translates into CASSPDSNQPQHF.

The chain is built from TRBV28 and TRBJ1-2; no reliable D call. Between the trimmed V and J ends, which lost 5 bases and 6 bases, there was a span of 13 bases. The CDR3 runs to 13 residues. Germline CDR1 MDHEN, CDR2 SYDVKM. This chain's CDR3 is CASSGDPIHGYTF. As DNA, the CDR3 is TGTGCCAGCAGTGGAGACCCCATTCATGGCTACACCTTC.

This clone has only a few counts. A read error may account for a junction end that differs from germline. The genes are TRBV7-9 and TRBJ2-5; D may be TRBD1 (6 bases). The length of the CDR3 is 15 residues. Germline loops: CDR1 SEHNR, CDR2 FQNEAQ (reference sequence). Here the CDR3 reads CSSSSNDRYQETQYF. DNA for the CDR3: TGTTCCAGCAGCTCAAATGACAGGTACCAAGAGACCCAGTACTTC.

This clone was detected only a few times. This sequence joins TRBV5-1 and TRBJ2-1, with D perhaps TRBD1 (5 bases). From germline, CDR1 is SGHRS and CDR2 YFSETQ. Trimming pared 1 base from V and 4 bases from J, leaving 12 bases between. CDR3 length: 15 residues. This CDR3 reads CASSLLQGPYNEQFF. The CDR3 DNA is TGCGCCAGCAGCTTGTTGCAGGGTCCATACAATGAGCAGTTCTTC.

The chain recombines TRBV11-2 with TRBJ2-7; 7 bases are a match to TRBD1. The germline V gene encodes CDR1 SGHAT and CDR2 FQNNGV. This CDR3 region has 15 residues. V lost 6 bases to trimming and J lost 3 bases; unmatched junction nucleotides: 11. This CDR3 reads CASSLYGDSFYEQYF. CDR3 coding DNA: TGTGCCAGCAGTCTATATGGGGACAGCTTCTACGAGCAGTACTTC.

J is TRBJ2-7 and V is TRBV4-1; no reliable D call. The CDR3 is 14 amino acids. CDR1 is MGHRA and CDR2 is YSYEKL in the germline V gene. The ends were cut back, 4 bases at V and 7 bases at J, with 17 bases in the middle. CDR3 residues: CASSRSFALREQYF. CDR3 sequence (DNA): TGCGCCAGCAGCCGCTCGTTCGCCCTGCGAGAGCAGTACTTC.

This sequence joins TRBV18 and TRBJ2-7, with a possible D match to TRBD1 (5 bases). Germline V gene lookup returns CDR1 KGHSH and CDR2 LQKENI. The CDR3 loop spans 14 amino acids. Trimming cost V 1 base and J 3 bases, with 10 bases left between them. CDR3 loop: CASSPQTAIYEQYF. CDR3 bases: TGTGCCAGCTCACCACAGACAGCGATCTACGAGCAGTACTTC.

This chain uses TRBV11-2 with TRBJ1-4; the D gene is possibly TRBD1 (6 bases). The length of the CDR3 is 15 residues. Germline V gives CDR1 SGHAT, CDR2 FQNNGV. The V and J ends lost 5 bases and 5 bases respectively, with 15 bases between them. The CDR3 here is CASSPGTRRNEKLFF. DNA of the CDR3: TGTGCCAGCAGCCCCGGGACAAGGAGAAATGAAAAACTGTTTTTT.

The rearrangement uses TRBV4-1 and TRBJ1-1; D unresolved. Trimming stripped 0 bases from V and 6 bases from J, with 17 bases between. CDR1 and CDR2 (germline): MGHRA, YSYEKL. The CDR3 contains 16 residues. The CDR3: CASSQDPYGLRAEAFF. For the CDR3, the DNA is TGCGCCAGCAGCCAAGATCCCTACGGACTCCGGGCTGAAGCTTTCTTT.

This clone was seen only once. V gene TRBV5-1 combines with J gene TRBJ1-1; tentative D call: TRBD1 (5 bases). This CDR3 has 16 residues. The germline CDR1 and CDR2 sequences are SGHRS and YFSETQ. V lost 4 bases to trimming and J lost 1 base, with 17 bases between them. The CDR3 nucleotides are TGCGCCAGCAGCCAAGGTTTAGCGGGGCCGAACACTGAAGCTTTCTTT. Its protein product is CASSQGLAGPNTEAFF.

In nucleotides, the CDR3 is TGTGCCAGCAGTAGACGGGACACCTCCTACGAGCAGTACTTC. This encodes CASSRRDTSYEQYF. The rearrangement links TRBV6-1 to TRBJ2-7; tentatively, D is TRBD1 (6 bases). Trimming took off 5 bases at V and 0 bases at J, with 11 bases between the two ends. The CDR3 has 14 residues. The V gene's germline CDR1 is MNHNS and CDR2 SASEGT.

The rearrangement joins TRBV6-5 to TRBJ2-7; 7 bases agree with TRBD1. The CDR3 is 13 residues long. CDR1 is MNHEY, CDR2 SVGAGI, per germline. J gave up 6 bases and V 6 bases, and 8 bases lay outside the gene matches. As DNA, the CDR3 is TGTGCCAGCAGGGGGACAGCCAAACCCGAGCAGTACTTC. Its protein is CASRGTAKPEQYF.

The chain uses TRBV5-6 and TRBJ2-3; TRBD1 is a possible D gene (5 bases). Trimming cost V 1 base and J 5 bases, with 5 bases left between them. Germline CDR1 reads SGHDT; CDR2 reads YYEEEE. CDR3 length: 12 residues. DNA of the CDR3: TGTGCCAGCAGCTTGAGGGGAGATACGCAGTATTTT. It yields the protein CASSLRGDTQYF.

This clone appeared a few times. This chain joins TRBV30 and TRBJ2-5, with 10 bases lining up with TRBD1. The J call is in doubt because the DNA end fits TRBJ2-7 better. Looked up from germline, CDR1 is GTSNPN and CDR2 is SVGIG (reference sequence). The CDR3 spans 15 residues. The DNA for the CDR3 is TGTGCCTGGAGTGTATGGGGGACAGGGGCGGACGAGCAGTACTTC. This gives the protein CAWSVWGTGADEQYF.

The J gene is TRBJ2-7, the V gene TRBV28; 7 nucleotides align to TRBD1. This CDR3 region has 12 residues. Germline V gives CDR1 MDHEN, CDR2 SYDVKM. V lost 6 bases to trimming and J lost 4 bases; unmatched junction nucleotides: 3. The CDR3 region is CASSLTGYEQYF. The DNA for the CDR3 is TGTGCCAGCAGCCTGACAGGGTACGAGCAGTACTTC.

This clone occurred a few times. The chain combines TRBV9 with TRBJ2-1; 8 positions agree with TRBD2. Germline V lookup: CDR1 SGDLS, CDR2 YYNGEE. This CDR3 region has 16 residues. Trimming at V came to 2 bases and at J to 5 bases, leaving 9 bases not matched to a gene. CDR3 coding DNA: TGTGCCAGCAGCGTTAGATCGGGGGGGGCCCACAATGAGCAGTTCTTC. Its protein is CASSVRSGGAHNEQFF.

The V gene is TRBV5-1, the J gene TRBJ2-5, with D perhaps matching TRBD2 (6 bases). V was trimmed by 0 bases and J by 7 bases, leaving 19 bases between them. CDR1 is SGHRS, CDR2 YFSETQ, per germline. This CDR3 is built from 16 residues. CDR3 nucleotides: TGCGCCAGCAGCTTGGGGGCGGGACCGTCCGTGGGGACCCAGTACTTC. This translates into CASSLGAGPSVGTQYF.

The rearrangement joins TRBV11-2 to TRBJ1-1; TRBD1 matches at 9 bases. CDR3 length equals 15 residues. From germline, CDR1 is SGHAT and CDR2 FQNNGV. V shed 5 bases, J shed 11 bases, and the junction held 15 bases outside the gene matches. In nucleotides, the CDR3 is TGTGCCAGCAGCCCCTACCAAGGGACAGGGTCGTTGGCTTTCTTT. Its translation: CASSPYQGTGSLAFF.

In DNA form, the CDR3 reads TGTGCCAGCAGTCGGACAGGGGTCAAAAACATTCAGTACTTC. Translation: CASSRTGVKNIQYF. The J gene is TRBJ2-4, the V gene TRBV28, with 9 nucleotides matching TRBD1. This CDR3 has 14 residues. V lost 5 bases to trimming and J lost 3 bases; unmatched junction nucleotides: 2. Germline lookup yields CDR1 MDHEN and CDR2 SYDVKM.

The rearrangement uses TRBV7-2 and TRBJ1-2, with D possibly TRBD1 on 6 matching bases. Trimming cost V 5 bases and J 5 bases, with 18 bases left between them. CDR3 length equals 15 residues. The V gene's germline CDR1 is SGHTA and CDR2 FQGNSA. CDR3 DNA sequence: TGTGCCAGCAGCATCACCGGGACACCCGCTTATGGCTACACCTTC. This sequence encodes CASSITGTPAYGYTF.

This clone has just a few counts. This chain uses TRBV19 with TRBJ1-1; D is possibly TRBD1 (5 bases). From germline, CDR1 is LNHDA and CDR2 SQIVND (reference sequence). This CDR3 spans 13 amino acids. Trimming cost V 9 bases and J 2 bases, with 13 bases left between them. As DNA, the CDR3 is TGTGCCAGCATGAGACAGCTAAACACTGAAGCTTTCTTT. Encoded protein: CASMRQLNTEAFF.

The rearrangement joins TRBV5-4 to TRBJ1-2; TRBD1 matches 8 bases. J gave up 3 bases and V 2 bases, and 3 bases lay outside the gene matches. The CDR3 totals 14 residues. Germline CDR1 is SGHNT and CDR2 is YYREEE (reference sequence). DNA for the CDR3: TGTGCCAGCAGCTTAGACAGGGGAGACTATGGCTACACCTTC. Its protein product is CASSLDRGDYGYTF. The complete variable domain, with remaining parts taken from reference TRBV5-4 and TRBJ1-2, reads ETGVTQSPTHLIKTRGQQVTLRCSSQSGHNTVSWYQQALGQGPQFIFQYYREEENGRGNFPPRFSGLQFPNYSSELNVNALELDDSALYLCASSLDRGDYGYTFGSGTRLTVV.

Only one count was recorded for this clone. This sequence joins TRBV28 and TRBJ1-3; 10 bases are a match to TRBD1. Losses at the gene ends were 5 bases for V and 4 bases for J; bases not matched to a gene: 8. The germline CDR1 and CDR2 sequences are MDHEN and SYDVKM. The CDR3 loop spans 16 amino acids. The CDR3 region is CASSPGQGFFGNTIYF. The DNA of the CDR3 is TGTGCCAGCAGTCCGGGACAGGGGTTTTTCGGAAACACCATATATTTT. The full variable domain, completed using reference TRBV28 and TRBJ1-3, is DVKVTQSSRYLVKRTGEKVFLECVQDMDHENMFWYRQDPGLGLRLIYFSYDVKMKEKGDIPEGYSVSREKKERFSLILESASTNQTSMYLCASSPGQGFFGNTIYFGEGSWLTVV.

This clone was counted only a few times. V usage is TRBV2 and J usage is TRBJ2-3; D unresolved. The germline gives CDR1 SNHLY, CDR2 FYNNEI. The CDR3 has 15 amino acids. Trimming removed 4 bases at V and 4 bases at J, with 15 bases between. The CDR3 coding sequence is TGTGCCAGCAGTGGCAGGCGTATTTGGTCAGATACGCAGTATTTT. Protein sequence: CASSGRRIWSDTQYF.

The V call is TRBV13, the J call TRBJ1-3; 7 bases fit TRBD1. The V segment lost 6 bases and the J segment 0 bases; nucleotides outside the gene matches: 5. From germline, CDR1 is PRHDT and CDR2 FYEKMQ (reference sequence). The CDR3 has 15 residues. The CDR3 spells CASRRTGNSGNTIYF. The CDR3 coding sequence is TGTGCCAGCAGAAGGACAGGTAACTCTGGAAACACCATATATTTT. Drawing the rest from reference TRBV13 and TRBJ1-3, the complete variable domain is AAGVIQSPRHLIKEKRETATLKCYPIPRHDTVYWYQQGPGQDPQFLISFYEKMQSDKGSIPDRFSAQQFSDYHSELNMSSLELGDSALYFCASRRTGNSGNTIYFGEGSWLTVV.

The CDR3 nucleotides read TGTGCCAGCAGCCCGGGCGACAGAGACACCGGGGAGCTGTTTTTT. Amino acid sequence: CASSPGDRDTGELFF. J is TRBJ2-2 and V is TRBV28, with D possibly TRBD1 on 5 matching bases. Germline assignment: CDR1 MDHEN and CDR2 SYDVKM. The ends were cut back, 6 bases at V and 3 bases at J, with 14 bases in the middle. CDR3 size: 15 residues.

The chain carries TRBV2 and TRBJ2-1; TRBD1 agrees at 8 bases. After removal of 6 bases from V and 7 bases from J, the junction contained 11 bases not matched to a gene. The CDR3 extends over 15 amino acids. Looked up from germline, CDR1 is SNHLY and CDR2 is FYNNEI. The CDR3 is CASSATGTGWNEQFF. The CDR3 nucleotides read TGTGCCAGCAGCGCTACCGGGACAGGTTGGAATGAGCAGTTCTTC.

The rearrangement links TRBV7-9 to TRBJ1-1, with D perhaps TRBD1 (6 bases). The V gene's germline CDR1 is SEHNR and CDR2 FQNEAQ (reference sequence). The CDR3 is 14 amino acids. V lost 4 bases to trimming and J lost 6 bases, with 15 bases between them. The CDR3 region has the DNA TGTGCCAGCAGCTCAACCCACAGGGACGCTGAAGCTTTCTTT. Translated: CASSSTHRDAEAFF.